This T cell receptor beta chain stems from a study of beta chain features in type 1 diabetes. Every isolated RNA sample was fully reverse transcribed, so sequencing captured expressed TCRB transcripts. Some clones are missing from TCRdb's copy, which holds only in-frame ones; the method was immunoSEQ multiplex PCR. The table lists under 450,000 clones, 11% to 15% of them singletons. A CD45RO/CCR7/CD25/CD127/CD95/CD27 panel sorted naive, central memory, regulatory and stem cell-like memory CD4+ cells. CDR3 size: 14 residues. CDR1 SQVTM and CDR2 ANQGSEA come from the germline V gene. Trimming at V came to 4 bases and at J to 4 bases, leaving 5 bases not matched to a gene. Whole-study results and caveats: The naive, central memory and Treg TCRB repertoires of patients appeared to be more similar to one another than those of healthy donors.

This clone was seen only a few times. Its target is not known. The specimen sequenced was naive CD4+ T cells from blood. The rearrangement uses TRBV29-1 and TRBJ2-7; 12 positions match TRBD1. The TCR originated in a man aged 25 to 40 in good health. CDR3: CSVGMGQGAYEQYV. DNA for the CDR3: TGCAGCGTTGGGATGGGACAGGGGGCTTACGAGCAGTACGTC.